The 25 T cell receptor beta chains listed next were all sequenced from one sample in a study of T cell responses to AZD1222 COVID-19 vaccine. The assay was immunoSEQ multiplex PCR, and TCRdb's table has in-frame clones only and misses some. The sample has about 120,000 clones; 70% to 90% are singletons. The sample here was peripheral blood, taken on day 0 of MenACWY control vaccination. These receptors all stem from an adult in good health.

The rearrangement uses TRBV18 and TRBJ2-7, with a possible D match to TRBD2 (6 bases). Germline CDR1 KGHSH, CDR2 LQKENI. Trimming shortened V by 2 bases and J by 3 bases, and 8 bases separated the two germline ends. The CDR3 has 13 amino acids. Here the CDR3 reads CASSPRRGYEQYF. The CDR3 nucleotides read TGTGCCAGCTCACCAAGGCGGGGCTACGAGCAGTACTTC.

The chain combines TRBV4-1 with TRBJ1-3; no definite D call. The CDR3 consists of 16 residues. From germline, CDR1 is MGHRA and CDR2 YSYEKL. Trimming removed 0 bases from V and 1 base from J, with 10 bases in between. The CDR3 region is CASSQDFGLSGNTIYF. The CDR3 bases are TGCGCCAGCAGCCAAGATTTCGGGCTGTCTGGAAACACCATATATTTT.

V usage is TRBV19 and J usage is TRBJ2-1; 8 positions match TRBD2. Germline V CDR1 and CDR2: LNHDA, SQIVND (reference sequence). Trimming at V came to 4 bases and at J to 1 base, leaving 3 bases not matched to a gene. The CDR3 extends over 15 amino acids. The chain's CDR3 is CASSTGGGSYNEQFF. The CDR3 DNA reads as TGTGCCAGTAGTACCGGGGGGGGTTCCTACAATGAGCAGTTCTTC.

This chain links TRBV20-1 with TRBJ1-4; a weak D match, TRBD1 (5 bases). The germline V gene encodes CDR1 DFQATT and CDR2 SNEGSKA (reference sequence). This CDR3 region has 14 residues. Trimming cost V 3 bases and J 4 bases, with 12 bases left between them. The CDR3 DNA reads TGCAGTGCTAGTCTGGGGCGAGGTAATGAAAAACTGTTTTTT. Translation: CSASLGRGNEKLFF.

This clone was counted a single time. CDR3 amino acids: CASSLKQRDTQYF. In DNA form, the CDR3 reads TGTGCCAGCAGTCTTAAACAACGAGATACGCAGTATTTT. The chain links TRBV27 to TRBJ2-3; D is uncertain. The CDR3 length is 13 residues. Germline V gives CDR1 MNHEY, CDR2 SMNVEV (reference sequence). Trimming took off 5 bases at V and 5 bases at J, with 11 bases between the two ends.

CDR3 region: CATSRYDRGAGYGYTF. The CDR3 DNA follows: TGTGCCACCAGCAGATACGACAGGGGGGCTGGCTATGGCTACACCTTC. This sequence joins TRBV15 and TRBJ1-2; TRBD1 matches at 9 bases. Per germline, CDR1 LNHNV and CDR2 YYDKDF (reference sequence). Losses at the gene ends were 2 bases for V and 4 bases for J; bases not matched to a gene: 8. The CDR3 runs 16 residues.

This rearrangement joins TRBV7-6 to TRBJ2-3; 8 bases map to TRBD1. The CDR3 is made up of 16 amino acids. Germline V gene data show CDR1 as SGHVS and CDR2 as FNYEAQ. V shed 1 base and J 2 bases; nucleotides not matched to a gene: 5. CDR3 sequence: CASSLDATGATDTQYF. The DNA for the CDR3 is TGTGCCAGCAGCTTAGATGCGACAGGGGCCACAGATACGCAGTATTTT.

Here the CDR3 reads CASRLKGQGNTEAFF. CDR3 DNA sequence: TGTGCCAGCAGACTCAAGGGACAGGGAAACACTGAAGCTTTCTTT. J is TRBJ1-1 and V is TRBV6-6, with 9 bases fitting TRBD1. Germline CDR1 and CDR2: MNHNY and SVGAGI (reference sequence). The CDR3 is made up of 15 amino acids. The V and J ends lost 6 bases and 2 bases, in that order; junction bases with no gene match: 7.

The chain combines TRBV3-1 (or the pseudogene TRBV3-2) with TRBJ1-1; 8 nucleotides line up with TRBD1. CDR1 is LGHDT and CDR2 is YNNKEL in the germline V gene (reference sequence). After removal of 4 bases from V and 1 base from J, the junction contained 2 bases not matched to a gene. The CDR3 covers 14 residues. CDR3 amino acids: CASSPTGENTEAFF. CDR3 DNA sequence: TGTGCCAGCAGCCCGACAGGGGAGAACACTGAAGCTTTCTTT.

The CDR3 region is CATSRVRGSGQPQHF. CDR3 coding DNA: TGTGCCACCAGCAGAGTTCGGGGGAGCGGTCAGCCCCAGCATTTT. The chain employs TRBV15 and TRBJ1-5, with a tentative D call TRBD1 (5 bases). CDR3 length: 15 amino acids. The germline V gene has CDR1 LNHNV and CDR2 YYDKDF (reference sequence). The V and J ends lost 1 base and 6 bases respectively, with 13 bases between them.

V gene TRBV19 combines with J gene TRBJ1-2; 10 positions match TRBD1. CDR1 is LNHDA, CDR2 SQIVND, per germline (reference sequence). Losses at the gene ends were 0 bases for V and 5 bases for J; bases not matched to a gene: 9. The CDR3 is 17 amino acids. The DNA for the CDR3 is TGTGCCAGTAGTATAGACAACCGCCCGGGACAGGGGTATGGCTACACCTTC. It is translated as CASSIDNRPGQGYGYTF.

The CDR3 loop reads CASSYGRTGEKLFF. CDR3 DNA: TGTGCCAGCAGTTACGGACGGACAGGCGAAAAACTGTTTTTT. The V call is TRBV6-5, the J call TRBJ1-4; 7 bases match TRBD1. The CDR3 loop spans 14 amino acids. CDR1 and CDR2 from the germline V gene are MNHEY and SVGAGI. The trim removed 2 bases at V and 8 bases at J, leaving 5 bases unmatched.

This clone has just a few counts. The gene calls are TRBV30 and TRBJ2-7; D is ambiguous. This CDR3 comprises 12 residues. The germline gives CDR1 GTSNPN, CDR2 SVGIG (reference sequence). V lost 5 bases and J 0 bases, leaving 8 bases between the germline ends. The CDR3 coding sequence is TGTGCCTGGGGACCGGTCTCCTACGAGCAGTACTTC. Protein sequence: CAWGPVSYEQYF.

The chain has TRBV28 and TRBJ1-5; D may be TRBD1 (5 bases). V was cut by 6 bases and J by 5 bases, with 8 bases left in between. Germline CDR1 and CDR2: MDHEN and SYDVKM. This CDR3 comprises 12 residues. CDR3 sequence (DNA): TGTGCCAGCAGGCTAGGGGATCAGCCCCAGCATTTT. Its translation: CASRLGDQPQHF.

This clone is a singleton in its sample. The chain couples TRBV7-6 to TRBJ2-2, with 8 bases identical to TRBD1. The V gene's germline CDR1 is SGHVS and CDR2 FNYEAQ. CDR3 length equals 16 residues. V shed 2 bases, J shed 1 base, and the junction held 3 bases outside the gene matches. As DNA, the CDR3 is TGTGCCAGCAGCTTATCCGGGACAGGGAACACCGGGGAGCTGTTTTTT. This sequence encodes CASSLSGTGNTGELFF.

This chain connects TRBV2 to TRBJ2-7; 9 nucleotides line up with TRBD2. The CDR3 has 14 amino acids. The junction had 7 bases not matched to a gene; V was cut back by 6 bases and J by 4 bases. CDR1 SNHLY and CDR2 FYNNEI come from the germline V gene. The CDR3 DNA reads as TGTGCCAGCAGCGCTAGCGGGGTCGGGTACGAGCAGTACTTC. Translation gives CASSASGVGYEQYF.

The chain combines TRBV2 with TRBJ2-5, with D perhaps TRBD1 (5 bases). V dropped 3 bases and J dropped 6 bases, with 20 bases sitting between them. This CDR3 contains 16 residues. Germline CDR1 reads SNHLY; CDR2 reads FYNNEI. The CDR3 sequence is CASSESVAGFVKTQYF. Written as DNA, the CDR3 is TGTGCCAGCAGTGAGTCCGTCGCAGGGTTTGTTAAGACCCAGTACTTC.

The chain employs TRBV28 and TRBJ2-7; TRBD1 agrees at 8 bases. This CDR3 spans 17 amino acids. Germline CDR1 reads MDHEN; CDR2 reads SYDVKM. V shed 5 bases and J 1 base; nucleotides not matched to a gene: 13. The CDR3 DNA is TGTGCCAGCAGTGTCAGGGGGCGGCTACTTAGGTCCTACGAGCAGTACTTC. Its translation is CASSVRGRLLRSYEQYF. The full variable domain, its missing parts supplied by reference TRBV28 and TRBJ2-7, is DVKVTQSSRYLVKRTGEKVFLECVQDMDHENMFWYRQDPGLGLRLIYFSYDVKMKEKGDIPEGYSVSREKKERFSLILESASTNQTSMYLCASSVRGRLLRSYEQYFGPGTRLTVT.

This chain uses TRBV7-2 with TRBJ1-3; D gene uncertain. The CDR3 is made up of 15 amino acids. The V and J ends lost 5 bases and 3 bases respectively, with 14 bases between them. Germline V gene sequence: CDR1 SGHTA, CDR2 FQGNSA. The CDR3 nucleotides are TGTGCCAGCAGCCCAAGGACCGGTCATGGAAACACCATATATTTT. The encoded protein is CASSPRTGHGNTIYF.

The chain uses TRBV27 and TRBJ1-1, with D possibly being TRBD1 (5 bases). CDR1 is MNHEY and CDR2 is SMNVEV in the germline V gene (reference sequence). The CDR3 sequence is 13 residues long. The V end lost 8 bases, the J end lost 5 bases, and 15 bases lay between the germline ends. The CDR3 DNA sequence: TGTGCCAGCGTTTCTCGGGGGATGACTGAAGCTTTCTTT. Translation: CASVSRGMTEAFF.

The chain links TRBV6-5 to TRBJ1-1; D call uncertain. Germline V gene lookup returns CDR1 MNHEY and CDR2 SVGAGI. The CDR3 has 14 amino acids. V lost 4 bases to trimming and J lost 0 bases, with 9 bases between them. This CDR3 reads CASSSDTMNTEAFF. The DNA for the CDR3 is TGTGCCAGCAGTTCCGACACGATGAACACTGAAGCTTTCTTT.

This rearrangement joins TRBV11-2 to TRBJ2-2, with D possibly matching TRBD2 (6 bases). Germline CDR1 reads SGHAT; CDR2 reads FQNNGV. CDR3 length: 19 residues. Trimming left V 5 bases short and J 6 bases short, with 28 bases between. The CDR3 nucleotides read TGTGCCAGCAGCCCCTTAGCCCTCCTAGGGCGACTAGGGGCCGGGGAGCTGTTTTTT. Translated, it gives CASSPLALLGRLGAGELFF.

The chain is built from TRBV11-2 and TRBJ2-3; 7 positions match TRBD1. J lost 2 bases, V lost 6 bases, and 8 bases had no gene match. The germline V gene encodes CDR1 SGHAT and CDR2 FQNNGV. The CDR3 length is 15 residues. CDR3 in DNA: TGTGCCAGCAGAATCGTGGGACAGCCCACAGATACGCAGTATTTT. Its protein product is CASRIVGQPTDTQYF. The whole variable domain, filled in from reference TRBV11-2 and TRBJ2-3, reads EAGVAQSPRYKIIEKRQSVAFWCNPISGHATLYWYQQILGQGPKLLIQFQNNGVVDDSQLPKDRFSAERLKGVDSTLKIQPAKLEDSAVYLCASRIVGQPTDTQYFGPGTRLTVL.

The rearrangement uses TRBV24-1 and TRBJ1-5; 8 nucleotides match TRBD1. The CDR3 consists of 13 residues. Germline CDR1 and CDR2: KGHDR and SFDVKD. V lost 11 bases to trimming and J lost 6 bases; unmatched junction nucleotides: 8. CDR3 residues: CAIGQGAGQPQHF. CDR3 in DNA: TGTGCCATTGGCCAGGGGGCGGGTCAGCCCCAGCATTTT.

This clone was observed a handful of times. The V and J genes are TRBV5-1 and TRBJ2-7; 8 bases map to TRBD2. The CDR3 is 14 residues long. Germline values: CDR1 SGHRS, CDR2 YFSETQ. Trimming took 1 base from V and 6 from J; bases not matched to a gene: 6. DNA for the CDR3: TGCGCCAGCAGCTTGCTTAGCGGGGACTCCGAGCAGTACTTC. Its translation is CASSLLSGDSEQYF. The full variable domain, in which reference TRBV5-1 and TRBJ2-7 provide the parts outside the CDR3, is KAGVTQTPRYLIKTRGQQVTLSCSPISGHRSVSWYQQTPGQGLQFLFEYFSETQRNKGNFPGRFSGRQFSNSRSEMNVSTLELGDSALYLCASSLLSGDSEQYFGPGTRLTVT.